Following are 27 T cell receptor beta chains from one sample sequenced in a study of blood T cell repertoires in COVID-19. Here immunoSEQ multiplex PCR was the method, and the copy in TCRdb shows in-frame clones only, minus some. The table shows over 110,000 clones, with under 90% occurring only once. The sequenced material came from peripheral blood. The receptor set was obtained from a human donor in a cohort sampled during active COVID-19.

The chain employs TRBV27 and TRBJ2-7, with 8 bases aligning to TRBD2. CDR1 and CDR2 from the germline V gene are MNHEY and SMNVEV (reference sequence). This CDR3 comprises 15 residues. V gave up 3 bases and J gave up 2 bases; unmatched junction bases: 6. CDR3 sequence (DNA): TGTGCCAGCAGTTTCCGGGCGGGAGGACCCTACGAGCAGTACTTC. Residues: CASSFRAGGPYEQYF.

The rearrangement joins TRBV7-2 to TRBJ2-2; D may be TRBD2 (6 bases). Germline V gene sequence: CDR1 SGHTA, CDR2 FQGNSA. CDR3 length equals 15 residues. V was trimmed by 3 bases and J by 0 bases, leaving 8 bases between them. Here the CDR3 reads CASSLTRTNTGELFF. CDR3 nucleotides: TGTGCCAGCAGCTTGACTAGGACGAACACCGGGGAGCTGTTTTTT. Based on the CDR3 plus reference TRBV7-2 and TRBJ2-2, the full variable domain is GAGVSQSPSNKVTEKGKDVELRCDPISGHTALYWYRQSLGQGLEFLIYFQGNSAPDKSGLPSDRFSAERTGGSVSTLTIQRTQQEDSAVYLCASSLTRTNTGELFFGEGSRLTVL.

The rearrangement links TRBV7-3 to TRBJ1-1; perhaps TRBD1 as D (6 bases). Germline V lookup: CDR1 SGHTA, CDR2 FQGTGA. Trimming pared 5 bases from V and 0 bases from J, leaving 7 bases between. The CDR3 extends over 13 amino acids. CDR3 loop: CASSRQVNTEAFF. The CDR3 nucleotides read TGTGCCAGCAGCCGACAGGTGAACACTGAAGCTTTCTTT.

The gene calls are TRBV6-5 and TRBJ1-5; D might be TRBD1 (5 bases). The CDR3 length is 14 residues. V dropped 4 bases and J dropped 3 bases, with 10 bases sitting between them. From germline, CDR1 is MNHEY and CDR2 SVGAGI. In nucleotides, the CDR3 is TGTGCCAGCAGTTCAAGGGGTCCCAATCAGCCCCAGCATTTT. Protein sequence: CASSSRGPNQPQHF.

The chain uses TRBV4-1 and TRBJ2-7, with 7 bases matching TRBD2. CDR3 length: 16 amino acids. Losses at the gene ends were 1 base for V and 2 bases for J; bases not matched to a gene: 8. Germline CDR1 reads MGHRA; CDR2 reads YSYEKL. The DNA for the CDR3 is TGCGCCAGCAGCCAAGTCTCACTAGCGAAAGCCTACGAGCAGTACTTC. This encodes CASSQVSLAKAYEQYF.

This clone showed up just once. CDR3 region: CASNQDRGASDTQYF. In DNA form, the CDR3 reads TGTGCCAGCAACCAGGACAGGGGCGCATCGGATACGCAGTATTTT. The chain carries TRBV2 and TRBJ2-3, with 9 bases that match TRBD1. V was clipped by 7 bases and J by 6 bases; unmatched bases: 11. CDR1 and CDR2 from the germline V gene are SNHLY and FYNNEI. There are 15 residues in the CDR3. The variable domain in full, with the rest retrieved from reference TRBV2 and TRBJ2-3, is EPEVTQTPSHQVTQMGQEVILRCVPISNHLYFYWYRQILGQKVEFLVSFYNNEISEKSEIFDDQFSVERPDGSNFTLKIRSTKLEDSAMYFCASNQDRGASDTQYFGPGTRLTVL.

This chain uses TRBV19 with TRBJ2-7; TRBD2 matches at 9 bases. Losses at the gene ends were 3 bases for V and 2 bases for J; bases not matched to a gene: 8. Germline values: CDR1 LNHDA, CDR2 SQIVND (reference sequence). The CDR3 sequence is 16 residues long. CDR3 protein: CASSMLTTSGAYEQYF. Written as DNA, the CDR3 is TGTGCCAGTAGTATGCTGACGACTAGCGGAGCCTACGAGCAGTACTTC. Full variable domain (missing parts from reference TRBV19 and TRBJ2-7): DGGITQSPKYLFRKEGQNVTLSCEQNLNHDAMYWYRQDPGQGLRLIYYSQIVNDFQKGDIAEGYSVSREKKESFPLTVTSAQKNPTAFYLCASSMLTTSGAYEQYFGPGTRLTVT.

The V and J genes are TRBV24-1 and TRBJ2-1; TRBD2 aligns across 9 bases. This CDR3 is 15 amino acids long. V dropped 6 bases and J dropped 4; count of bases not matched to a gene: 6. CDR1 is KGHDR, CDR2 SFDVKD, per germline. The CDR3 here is CATSRAGGAYNEQFF. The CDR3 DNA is TGTGCCACCAGTCGCGCGGGAGGGGCTTACAATGAGCAGTTCTTC.

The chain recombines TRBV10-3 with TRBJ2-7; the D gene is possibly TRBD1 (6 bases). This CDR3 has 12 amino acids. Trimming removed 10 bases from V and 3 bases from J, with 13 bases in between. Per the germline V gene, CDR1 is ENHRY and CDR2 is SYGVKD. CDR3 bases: TGTGCCAGCAAACAGGGTGGCTACGAGCAGTACTTC. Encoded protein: CASKQGGYEQYF.

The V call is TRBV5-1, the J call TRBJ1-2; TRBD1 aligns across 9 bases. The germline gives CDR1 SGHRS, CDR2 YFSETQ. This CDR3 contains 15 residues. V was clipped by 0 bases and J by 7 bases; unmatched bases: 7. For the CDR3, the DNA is TGCGCCAGCAGCTTGGGTTTAGGACAGGGGTCTGGCTACACCTTC. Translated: CASSLGLGQGSGYTF.

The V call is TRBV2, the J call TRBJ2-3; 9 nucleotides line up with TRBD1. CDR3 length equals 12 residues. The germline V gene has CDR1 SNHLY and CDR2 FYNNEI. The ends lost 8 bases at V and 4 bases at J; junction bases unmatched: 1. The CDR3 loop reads CASRTGADTQYF. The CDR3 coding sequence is TGTGCCAGCCGGACAGGGGCAGATACGCAGTATTTT.

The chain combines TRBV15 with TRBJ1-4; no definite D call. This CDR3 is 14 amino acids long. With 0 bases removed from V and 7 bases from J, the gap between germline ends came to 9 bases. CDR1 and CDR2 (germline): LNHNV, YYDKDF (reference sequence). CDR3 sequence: CATSRDMNSEKLFF. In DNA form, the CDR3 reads TGTGCCACCAGCAGAGATATGAACAGTGAAAAACTGTTTTTT.

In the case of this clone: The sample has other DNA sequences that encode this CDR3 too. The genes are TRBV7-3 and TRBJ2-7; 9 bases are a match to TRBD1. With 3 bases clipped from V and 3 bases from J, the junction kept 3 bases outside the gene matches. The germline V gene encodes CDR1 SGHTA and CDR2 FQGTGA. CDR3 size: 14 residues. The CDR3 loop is CASSLGQGGYEQYF. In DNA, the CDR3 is TGTGCCAGCAGCTTGGGACAGGGTGGCTACGAGCAGTACTTC.

CDR3 region: CASSRYDSPNTEAFF. DNA of the CDR3: TGTGCCAGCTCACGTTACGACAGTCCGAACACTGAAGCTTTCTTT. This chain links TRBV18 with TRBJ1-1, with D possibly TRBD1 on 5 matching bases. Germline-derived CDR1 and CDR2 are KGHSH and LQKENI. The V end was cut by 4 bases, the J end by 1 base, with 13 bases between. This CDR3 is built from 15 residues.

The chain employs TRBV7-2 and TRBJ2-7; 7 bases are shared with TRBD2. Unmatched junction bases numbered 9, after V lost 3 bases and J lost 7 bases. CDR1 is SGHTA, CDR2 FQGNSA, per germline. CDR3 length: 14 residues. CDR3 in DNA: TGTGCCAGCAGCTTTTCACGGGACTACCAAGAGCAGTACTTC. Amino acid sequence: CASSFSRDYQEQYF.

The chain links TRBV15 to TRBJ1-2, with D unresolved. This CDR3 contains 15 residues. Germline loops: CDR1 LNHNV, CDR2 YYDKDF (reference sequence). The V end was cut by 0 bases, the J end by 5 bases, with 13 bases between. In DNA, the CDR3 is TGTGCCACCAGCAGAGATCCGGGAGGGTTGTATGGCTACACCTTC. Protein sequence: CATSRDPGGLYGYTF.

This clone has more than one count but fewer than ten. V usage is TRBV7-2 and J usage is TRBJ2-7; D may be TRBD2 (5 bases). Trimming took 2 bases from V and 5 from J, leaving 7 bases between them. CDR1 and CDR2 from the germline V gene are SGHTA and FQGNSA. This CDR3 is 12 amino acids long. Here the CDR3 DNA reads TGTGCCAGCAGCTTAATGAGGGACGAGCAGTACTTC. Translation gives CASSLMRDEQYF.

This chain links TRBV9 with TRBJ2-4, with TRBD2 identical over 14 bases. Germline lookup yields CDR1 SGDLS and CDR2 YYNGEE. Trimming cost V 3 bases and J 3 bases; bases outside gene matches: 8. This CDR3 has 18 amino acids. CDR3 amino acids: CASSGGTSGSVSKNIQYF. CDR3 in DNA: TGTGCCAGCAGCGGGGGGACTAGCGGGAGCGTAAGCAAAAACATTCAGTACTTC.

CDR3 loop: CASSVAGHSYNEQFF. The CDR3 region has the DNA TGTGCCAGCTCTGTAGCGGGACACTCCTACAATGAGCAGTTCTTC. V gene TRBV28 combines with J gene TRBJ2-1, with TRBD2 matching over 8 bases. The CDR3 covers 15 residues. Germline CDR1 and CDR2: MDHEN and SYDVKM. V was pared by 8 bases and J by 0 bases, with 6 bases of the junction left unmatched.

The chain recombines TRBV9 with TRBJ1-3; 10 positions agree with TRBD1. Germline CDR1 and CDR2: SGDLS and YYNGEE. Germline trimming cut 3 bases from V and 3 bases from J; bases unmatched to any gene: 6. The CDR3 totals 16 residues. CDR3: CASSGQGARVGNTIYF. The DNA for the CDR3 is TGTGCCAGCAGCGGACAGGGGGCGCGGGTTGGAAACACCATATATTTT. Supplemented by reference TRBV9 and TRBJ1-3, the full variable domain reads DSGVTQTPKHLITATGQRVTLRCSPRSGDLSVYWYQQSLDQGLQFLIQYYNGEERAKGNILERFSAQQFPDLHSELNLSSLELGDSALYFCASSGQGARVGNTIYFGEGSWLTVV.

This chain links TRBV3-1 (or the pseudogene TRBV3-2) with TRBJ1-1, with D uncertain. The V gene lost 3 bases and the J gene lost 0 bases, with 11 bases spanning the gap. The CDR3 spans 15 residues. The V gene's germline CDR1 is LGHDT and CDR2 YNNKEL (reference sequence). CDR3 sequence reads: CASSQPTNMNTEAFF. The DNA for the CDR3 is TGTGCCAGCAGCCAGCCGACAAACATGAACACTGAAGCTTTCTTT.

The CDR3 protein is CASSITGGYSQETQYF. The CDR3 DNA reads as TGTGCCAGCAGTATTACAGGGGGTTACTCGCAAGAGACCCAGTACTTC. The chain recombines TRBV27 with TRBJ2-5; 8 bases are shared with TRBD1. The CDR3 contains 16 residues. V lost 5 bases and J lost 2; bases outside the gene matches: 10. Germline V lookup: CDR1 MNHEY, CDR2 SMNVEV (reference sequence).

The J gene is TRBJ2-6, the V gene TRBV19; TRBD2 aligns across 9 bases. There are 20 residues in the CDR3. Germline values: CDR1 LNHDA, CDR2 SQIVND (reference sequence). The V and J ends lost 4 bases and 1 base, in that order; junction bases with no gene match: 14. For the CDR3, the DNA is TGTGCCAGTAGTAGATTGCAGGGGGGAGCGGGAGGTTCTGGGGCCAACGTCCTGACTTTC. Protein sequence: CASSRLQGGAGGSGANVLTF.

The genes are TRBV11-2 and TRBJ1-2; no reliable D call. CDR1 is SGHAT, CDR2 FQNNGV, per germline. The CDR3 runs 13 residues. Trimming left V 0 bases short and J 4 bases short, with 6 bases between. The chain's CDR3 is CASSLDRSYGYTF. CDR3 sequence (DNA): TGTGCCAGCAGCTTAGACAGGTCCTATGGCTACACCTTC.

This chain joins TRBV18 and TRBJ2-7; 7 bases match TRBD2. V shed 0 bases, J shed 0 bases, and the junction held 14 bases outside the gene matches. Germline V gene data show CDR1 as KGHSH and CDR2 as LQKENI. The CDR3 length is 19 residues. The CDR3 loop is CASSPPDFEGGTSSYEQYF. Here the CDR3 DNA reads TGTGCCAGCTCACCACCGGATTTTGAGGGAGGGACGAGCTCCTACGAGCAGTACTTC. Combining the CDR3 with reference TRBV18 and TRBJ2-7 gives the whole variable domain NAGVMQNPRHLVRRRGQEARLRCSPMKGHSHVYWYRQLPEEGLKFMVYLQKENIIDESGMPKERFSAEFPKEGPSILRIQQVVRGDSAAYFCASSPPDFEGGTSSYEQYFGPGTRLTVT.

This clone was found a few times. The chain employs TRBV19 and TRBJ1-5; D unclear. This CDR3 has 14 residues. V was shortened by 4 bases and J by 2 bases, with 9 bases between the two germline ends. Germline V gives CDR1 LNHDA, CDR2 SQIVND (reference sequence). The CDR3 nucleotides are TGTGCCAGTAGTAGGGAGACGGGCAATCAGCCCCAGCATTTT. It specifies CASSRETGNQPQHF.

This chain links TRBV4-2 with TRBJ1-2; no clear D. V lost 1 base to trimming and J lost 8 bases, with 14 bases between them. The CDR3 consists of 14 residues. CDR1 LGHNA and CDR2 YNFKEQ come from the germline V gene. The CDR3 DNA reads TGTGCCAGCAGCCAAGTCCTGGGAGAAGTGGGCTACACCTTC. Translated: CASSQVLGEVGYTF.